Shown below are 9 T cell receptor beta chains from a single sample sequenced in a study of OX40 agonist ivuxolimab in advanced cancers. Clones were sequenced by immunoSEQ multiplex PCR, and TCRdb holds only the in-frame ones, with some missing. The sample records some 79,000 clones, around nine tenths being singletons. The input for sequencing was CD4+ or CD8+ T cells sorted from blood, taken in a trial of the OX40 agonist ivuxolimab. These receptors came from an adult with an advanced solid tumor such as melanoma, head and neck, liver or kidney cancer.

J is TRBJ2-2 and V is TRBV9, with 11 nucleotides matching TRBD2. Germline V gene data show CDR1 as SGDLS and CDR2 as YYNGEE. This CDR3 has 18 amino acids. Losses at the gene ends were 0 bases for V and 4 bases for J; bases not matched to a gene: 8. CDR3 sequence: CASSVEPTSGRTTGELFF. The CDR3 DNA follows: TGTGCCAGCAGCGTAGAACCCACTAGCGGGAGAACCACCGGGGAGCTGTTTTTT.

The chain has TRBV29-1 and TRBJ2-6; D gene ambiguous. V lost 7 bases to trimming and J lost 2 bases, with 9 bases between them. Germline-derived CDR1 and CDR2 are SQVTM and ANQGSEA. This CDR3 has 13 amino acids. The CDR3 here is CSALPAGANVLTF. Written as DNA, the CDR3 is TGCAGCGCCCTACCCGCTGGGGCCAACGTCCTGACTTTC.

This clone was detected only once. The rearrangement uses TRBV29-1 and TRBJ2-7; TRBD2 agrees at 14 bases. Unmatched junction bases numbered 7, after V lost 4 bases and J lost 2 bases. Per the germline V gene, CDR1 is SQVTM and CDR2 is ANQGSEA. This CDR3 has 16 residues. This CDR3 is CSVGGLAGAKTYEQYF. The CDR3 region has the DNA TGCAGCGTTGGGGGACTAGCGGGAGCCAAAACCTACGAGCAGTACTTC.

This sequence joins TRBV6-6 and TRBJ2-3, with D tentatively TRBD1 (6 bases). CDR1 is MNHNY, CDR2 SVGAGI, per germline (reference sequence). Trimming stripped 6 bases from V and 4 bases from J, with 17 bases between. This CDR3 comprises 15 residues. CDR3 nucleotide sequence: TGTGCCAGCAGGTCGCCCGGGACAAAGCCAGATACGCAGTATTTT. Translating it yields CASRSPGTKPDTQYF.

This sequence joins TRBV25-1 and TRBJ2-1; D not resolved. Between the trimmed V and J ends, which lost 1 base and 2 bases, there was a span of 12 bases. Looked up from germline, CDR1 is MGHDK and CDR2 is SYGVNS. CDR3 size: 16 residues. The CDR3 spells CASSEFVASTYNEQFF. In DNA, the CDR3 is TGTGCCAGCAGTGAATTTGTGGCTTCCACCTACAATGAGCAGTTCTTC.

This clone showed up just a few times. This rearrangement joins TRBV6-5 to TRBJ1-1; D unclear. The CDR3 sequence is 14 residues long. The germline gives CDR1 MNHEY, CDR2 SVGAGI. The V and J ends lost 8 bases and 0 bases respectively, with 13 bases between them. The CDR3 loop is CASARDGVNTEAFF. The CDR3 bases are TGTGCCAGCGCTAGAGACGGGGTGAACACTGAAGCTTTCTTT.

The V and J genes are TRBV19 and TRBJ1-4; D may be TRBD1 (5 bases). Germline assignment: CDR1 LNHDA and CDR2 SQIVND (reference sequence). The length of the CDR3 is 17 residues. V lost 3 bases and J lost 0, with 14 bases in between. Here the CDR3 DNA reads TGTGCCAGTAGTATTTTTTCCAGGGCCGCAACTAATGAAAAACTGTTTTTT. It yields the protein CASSIFSRAATNEKLFF.

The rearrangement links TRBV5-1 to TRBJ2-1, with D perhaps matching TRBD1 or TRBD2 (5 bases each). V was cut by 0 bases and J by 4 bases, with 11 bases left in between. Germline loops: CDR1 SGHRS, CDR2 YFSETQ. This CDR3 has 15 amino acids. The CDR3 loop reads CASSLGGTTYNEQFF. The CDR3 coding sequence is TGCGCCAGCAGCTTGGGGGGGACGACATACAATGAGCAGTTCTTC.

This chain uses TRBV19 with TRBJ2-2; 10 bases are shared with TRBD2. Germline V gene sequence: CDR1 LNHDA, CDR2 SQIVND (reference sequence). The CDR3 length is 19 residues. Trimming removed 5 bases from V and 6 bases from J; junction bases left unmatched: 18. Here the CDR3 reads CASSPQGPSSGRLAGELFF. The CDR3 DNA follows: TGTGCCAGTAGTCCCCAAGGCCCCAGTAGCGGGAGGCTTGCCGGGGAGCTGTTTTTT.